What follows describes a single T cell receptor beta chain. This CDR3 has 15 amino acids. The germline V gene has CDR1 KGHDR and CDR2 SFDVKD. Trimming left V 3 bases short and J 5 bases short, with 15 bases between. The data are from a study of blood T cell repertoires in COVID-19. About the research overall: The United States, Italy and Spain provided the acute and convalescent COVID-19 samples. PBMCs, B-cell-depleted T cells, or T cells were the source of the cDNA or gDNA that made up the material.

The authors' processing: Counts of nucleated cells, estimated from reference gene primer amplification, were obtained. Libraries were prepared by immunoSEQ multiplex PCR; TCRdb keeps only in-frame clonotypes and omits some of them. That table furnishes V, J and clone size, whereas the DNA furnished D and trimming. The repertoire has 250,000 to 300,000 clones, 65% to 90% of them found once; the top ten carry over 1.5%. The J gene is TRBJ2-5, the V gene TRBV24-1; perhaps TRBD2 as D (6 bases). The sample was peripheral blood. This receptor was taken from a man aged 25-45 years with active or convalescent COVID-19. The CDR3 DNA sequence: TGTGCCACCAGTGATCCCGGGAGCCGGACGGAGACCCAGTACTTC. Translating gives CATSDPGSRTETQYF.